Listed below are T cell receptor beta chains from one sample, sequenced in a study of OX40 agonist ivuxolimab in advanced cancers. Sequenced by immunoSEQ multiplex PCR; TCRdb stores in-frame clones only, minus some. The data contain tens of thousands of clones, 92% of them singletons. Sequenced here: CD4+ or CD8+ T cells sorted from blood, sampled in a trial of the OX40 agonist ivuxolimab. These receptors were obtained from an adult with an advanced solid tumor such as melanoma, head and neck, liver or kidney cancer. Both conserved end residues are part of each CDR3. The D gene is left open where the match is weak. Part of the rows lack a size; the others show once, few, many or a class for expanded clones.

TRBV27	-	-	TRBJ2-7	TGTGCCAGCAGCCCAGGGGGGGGCTACTACGAGCAGTACTTC	CASSPGGGYYEQYF
TRBV5-4	-	-	TRBJ1-1	TGTGCCAGCAGTTTGACAGTTATGAACACTGAAGCTTTCTTT	CASSLTVMNTEAFF
TRBV27	once	-	TRBJ1-1	TGTGCCAGCAGTTTGGGAACTGAAGCTTTCTTT	CASSLGTEAFF
TRBV5-1	-	-	TRBJ1-1	TGCGCCAGCAACTCTTTTAGCTCGGACACTGAAGCTTTCTTT	CASNSFSSDTEAFF
TRBV4-1	-	-	TRBJ2-3	TGCGCCAGCAGCCTATCTAAGGGGACAGATACGCAGTATTTT	CASSLSKGTDTQYF
TRBV7-2	-	TRBD1	TRBJ2-1	TGTGCCAGCAGCTTATATCGGGACAGGTTCTTCTTC	CASSLYRDRFFF
TRBV30	-	-	TRBJ2-1	TGTGCCTGGAGTGTGAGTTACAATGAGCAGTTCTTC	CAWSVSYNEQFF
TRBV7-6	-	-	TRBJ2-7	TGTGCCAGCAGCTTAGTTCCGGATACCTACGAGCAGTACTTC	CASSLVPDTYEQYF
TRBV6-6	once	-	TRBJ2-7	TGTGCCAGCAGCCCCGACGGTTCCTACGAGCAGTACTTC	CASSPDGSYEQYF
TRBV4-3	-	-	TRBJ2-3	TGCGCCAGCAGCCAAGGAGGGGCAAGGGATACGCAGTATTTT	CASSQGGARDTQYF
TRBV28	-	-	TRBJ2-2	TGTGCCAGCAGTTTTCCCGGGGAGCTGTTTTTT	CASSFPGELFF
TRBV27	-	-	TRBJ1-5	TGTGCCAGCAGTTTAAGGGGGGGTAGCAATCAGCCCCAGCATTTT	CASSLRGGSNQPQHF
TRBV6-5	-	-	TRBJ1-1	TGTGCCAGCGCCGCCGAGGCCCTGGGCACTGAAGCTTTCTTT	CASAAEALGTEAFF
TRBV6-5	-	TRBD1	TRBJ1-1	TGTGCCAGCAGTTACTTTCTGACAGGGGGTGCGTTTGAAGCTTTCTTT	CASSYFLTGGAFEAFF
TRBV6-5	-	-	TRBJ1-3	TGTGCCAGTTTCACGGGGGCAACTGGAAACACCATATATTTT	CASFTGATGNTIYF
TRBV10-2	once	-	TRBJ1-2	TGCGCCAGCAGTGAGTCCGGAGCCTTCTATGGCTACACCTTC	CASSESGAFYGYTF
TRBV6-1	once	-	TRBJ2-7	TGTGCCAGCAGTAGGGGGCAGGGAGGCCCCTACGAGCAGTACTTC	CASSRGQGGPYEQYF
TRBV27	-	-	TRBJ1-5	TGTGCCAGCAGTTTATATGGCAGGGTAAGAAATCAGCCCCAGCATTTT	CASSLYGRVRNQPQHF
TRBV28	-	-	TRBJ2-7	TGTGCCAGCAGTTTCGTGGGATACGAGCAGTACTTC	CASSFVGYEQYF
TRBV4-1	-	-	TRBJ1-6	TGCGCCAGCAGCCAGACCCAGGTAGTAGGATCACCCCTCCACTTT	CASSQTQVVGSPLHF
TRBV19	once	-	TRBJ1-2	TGTGCCAGCCGACAGGCCATATACTATGGCTACACCTTC	CASRQAIYYGYTF
TRBV5-6	once	-	TRBJ2-3	TGTGCCAGCAGCTTCTCCACCGGGACTGAGGGTCCCCCAGATACGCAGTATTTT	CASSFSTGTEGPPDTQYF
TRBV27	-	-	TRBJ1-6	TGTGCCAGCAGTTTTATCGACAGTTTTTCACCCCTCCACTTT	CASSFIDSFSPLHF
TRBV2	-	TRBD2	TRBJ2-7	TGTGCCAGCAGTCCCGGGACTAGCGGGAGGGGGGAGCAGTACTTC	CASSPGTSGRGEQYF
TRBV9	-	TRBD2	TRBJ2-1	TGTGCCAGCAGCGCCGAGCGGGGGGACTTCAATGAGCAGTTCTTC	CASSAERGDFNEQFF
TRBV27	-	TRBD1	TRBJ2-3	TGTGCCAGCAGTTCGACGGACAGGGCAGGGGCAGATACGCAGTATTTT	CASSSTDRAGADTQYF
TRBV4-1	-	-	TRBJ2-7	TGCGCCAGCAGTCCGGGACTTCGCTACGAGCAGTACTTC	CASSPGLRYEQYF
TRBV11-2	-	-	TRBJ2-7	TGTGCCAGCGCCGGACAGCCTAGAGTCTACGAGCAGTACTTC	CASAGQPRVYEQYF
TRBV4-1	-	-	TRBJ2-7	TGCGCCAGCAGCCAAGTCGCTACCGCCAGCGAGCAGTACTTC	CASSQVATASEQYF
TRBV4-1	-	-	TRBJ1-2	TGCGCCAGCAGCTCAAGGGGCTGGCCCGCCGATGGCTACACCTTC	CASSSRGWPADGYTF
TRBV18	once	TRBD1	TRBJ1-1	TGTGCCAGCTCACCGTGGACAGGAGAAGCTTTCTTT	CASSPWTGEAFF
TRBV6-6	-	-	TRBJ1-1	TGTGCCAGCAGTTCGGACGGAAAGGCTTTCTTT	CASSSDGKAFF
TRBV14	-	TRBD2	TRBJ2-1	TGTGCCAGCAGCCCCCAAGCGGGGGGGCGATCTTGGAATGAGCAGTTCTTC	CASSPQAGGRSWNEQFF
TRBV5-6	once	TRBD2	TRBJ2-7	TGTGCCAGCAGCCAAATCATCCTCGGGACTATCCCCTACGAGCAGTACTTC	CASSQIILGTIPYEQYF
TRBV4-3	-	-	TRBJ2-2	TGCGCCAGCAGCCCTGGACAGCGCGACACCGGGGAGCTGTTTTTT	CASSPGQRDTGELFF
TRBV21-1	-	-	TRBJ2-7	TGTGCCAGCAGCAAAGACCCTAGCGGGACCGCCTACGAGCAGTACTTC	CASSKDPSGTAYEQYF
TRBV27	-	-	TRBJ2-3	TGTGCCAGCAGTTCCACTGACAGCGACACAGATACGCAGTATTTT	CASSSTDSDTDTQYF
TRBV7-9	-	-	TRBJ1-2	TGTGCCAGCAGCTTAGACAACTATGGCTACACCTTC	CASSLDNYGYTF
TRBV19	once	-	TRBJ1-4	TGTGCCAGTTCCGGGGAGTATGAAAAACTGTTTTTT	CASSGEYEKLFF
TRBV2	-	TRBD2	TRBJ2-1	TGTGCCAGCAGTGGTAGACTTCTAGCGGGAGGGTACTACAATGAGCAGTTCTTC	CASSGRLLAGGYYNEQFF
TRBV19	-	-	TRBJ2-7	TGTGCCAGTAGTATGGCCCTGGGTTCCTACGAGCAGTACTTC	CASSMALGSYEQYF
TRBV2	-	-	TRBJ1-2	TGTGCCAGCAGTGAGGTCAGGTATCCATCTACTAACTATGGCTACACCTTC	CASSEVRYPSTNYGYTF
TRBV28	-	TRBD1	TRBJ1-6	TGTGCCAGCAGTCCGTCGGGACAGGGGAGCCTCTCACCCCTCCACTTT	CASSPSGQGSLSPLHF
TRBV21-1	-	-	TRBJ2-5	TGTGCCAGCAACTACAGGGACTCGGAAGAGGCCCAGTACTTC	CASNYRDSEEAQYF
TRBV11-2	-	-	TRBJ2-5	TGTGCCAGCAGCTTAGGGGAGACCCAGTACTTC	CASSLGETQYF